A selection of T cell receptor beta chains follows, all from one sample in a study of blood T cells in healthy people across ages. TCRdb re-called the 5' RACE reads with MiXCR, one entry per CDR3 protein. The sample yields approximately 810,000 distinct CDR3 sequences, 29% seen once. What was sequenced was blood. The source of these receptors is a woman older than 75 in good health. Each CDR3 is given with its conserved first and last residue. A D gene is named only where the DNA matches it firmly. Clone size appears in some rows only: once, few, many, or a class for an expanded clone.

cdr3_aa cdr3_nt v_call d_call j_call clone_size
CASSLGQGAKSPLHF TGTGCCAGCAGTTTGGGGCAGGGGGCAAAATCACCCCTCCACTTT TRBV12-3/TRBV12-4 TRBD1 TRBJ1-6 many
CASSMDLGVSRYF TGTGCCAGTAGTATGGACCTCGGAGTGTCTAGGTACTTC TRBV19 - TRBJ2-5 -
CASSLRLTGRQKAFF TGTGCCAGCAGCTTAAGATTAACAGGCCGACAGAAAGCTTTCTTT TRBV7-2 - TRBJ1-1 -
CASSRSGQGSYEQYF TGTGCCAGCAGCCGTTCCGGACAGGGGTCCTACGAGCAGTACTTC TRBV6-6 TRBD1 TRBJ2-7 many
CASGGWQGRTDTQYF TGTGCCAGTGGAGGGTGGCAGGGGCGCACAGATACGCAGTATTTT TRBV19 - TRBJ2-3 -
CSGRTSGGAWQFF TGCAGTGGTCGGACTAGCGGGGGGGCATGGCAGTTCTTC TRBV20-1 TRBD2 TRBJ2-1 many
CASKLGSNQPQHF TGTGCCAGCAAGCTGGGGAGCAATCAGCCCCAGCATTTT TRBV12-3/TRBV12-4 - TRBJ1-5 many
CASSQSSAGELFF TGTGCCAGCAGCCAATCATCGGCCGGGGAGCTGTTTTTT TRBV3-1 - TRBJ2-2 -
CASSFLAGNYEQYF TGTGCCAGCAGTTTCCTAGCGGGGAATTACGAGCAGTACTTC TRBV6-5 TRBD2 TRBJ2-7 many
CASSDGYNSPLHF TGCGCCAGCAGTGATGGGTATAATTCACCCCTCCACTTT TRBV10-1 - TRBJ1-6 -
CSANGQGRPEAFF TGCAGTGCTAATGGACAGGGGAGACCTGAAGCTTTCTTT TRBV20-1 TRBD1 TRBJ1-1 many
CASSPRQGNTIYF TGTGCCAGCAGCCCCCGACAGGGAAACACCATATATTTT TRBV9 - TRBJ1-3 -
CASSLVVAEYNEQFF TGTGCCAGCAGCTTAGTGGTAGCAGAGTACAATGAGCAGTTCTTC TRBV7-2 - TRBJ2-1 -
CASSYSLRGAGANVLTF TGTGCCAGCAGTTACTCCCTCAGGGGGGCTGGGGCCAACGTCCTGACTTTC TRBV6-2/TRBV6-3 - TRBJ2-6 many
CASSGTRGRYGYTF TGTGCCAGCAGTGGGACAAGGGGCCGCTATGGCTACACCTTC TRBV2 - TRBJ1-2 -
CASSHSGQNTDTQYF TGCGCCAGCAGCCATTCGGGACAGAACACAGATACGCAGTATTTT TRBV4-1 TRBD1 TRBJ2-3 many
CASSLPGGAYEQYF TGTGCCAGCAGCCTCCCGGGGGGCGCGTACGAGCAGTACTTC TRBV7-9 - TRBJ2-7 -
CASSSVGGASFSYNEQFF TGTGCCAGCAGCTCGGTTGGGGGGGCCTCCTTCTCCTACAATGAGCAGTTCTTC TRBV5-8 - TRBJ2-1 many
CASSFLGDPNEKLFF TGTGCCAGCAGTTTTCTAGGGGACCCTAATGAAAAACTGTTTTTT TRBV28 - TRBJ1-4 -
CSAPGPGGYTF TGCAGTGCTCCCGGGCCCGGCGGCTACACCTTC TRBV20-1 - TRBJ1-2 many
CASTLEGSEAFF TGTGCCAGCACCTTGGAAGGGTCTGAAGCTTTCTTT TRBV7-2 - TRBJ1-1 few
CASRRERAYEQYF TGCGCCAGCAGACGAGAGCGCGCCTACGAGCAGTACTTC TRBV10-2 - TRBJ2-7 many
CASSQDLQGNYGYTF TGTGCCAGCAGCCAAGATCTACAGGGGAACTATGGCTACACCTTC TRBV4-2 TRBD1 TRBJ1-2 -
CSARRTTLNTEAFF TGCAGTGCTAGAAGGACTACTTTGAACACTGAAGCTTTCTTT TRBV20-1 - TRBJ1-1 -
CASSGLTGSRETRYF TGCGCCAGCAGCGGATTAACAGGATCCCGAGAGACCCGGTACTTC TRBV5-1 - TRBJ2-5 -
CSASSLAGGFQETQYF TGCAGTGCTAGTAGCCTAGCGGGGGGATTCCAAGAGACCCAGTACTTC TRBV20-1 TRBD2 TRBJ2-5 many
CASSALVTSGIYEQYF TGTGCCAGCAGCGCTCTCGTGACTAGCGGGATCTACGAGCAGTACTTC TRBV5-5 TRBD2 TRBJ2-7 -
CASSQAGTLNTEAFF TGTGCCAGCAGCCAAGCCGGGACATTGAACACTGAGGCTTTCTTT TRBV3-1 - TRBJ1-1 once
CASLRESSYNEQFF TGTGCCAGTTTACGGGAGAGCTCCTACAATGAGCAGTTCTTC TRBV6-2/TRBV6-3 - TRBJ2-1 -
CASSLSLKDTQYF TGTGCCAGCAGCTTAAGCCTGAAAGATACGCAGTATTTT TRBV7-2 - TRBJ2-3 many
CASSQDVRATDTQYF TGCGCCAGCAGCCAAGATGTTCGTGCCACAGATACGCAGTATTTT TRBV4-3 - TRBJ2-3 many
CASSLRRKPYGYTF TGTGCCAGCAGCTTACGTCGGAAGCCCTATGGCTACACCTTC TRBV7-2 - TRBJ1-2 many
CSARDGGNQPQHF TGCAGTGCTAGAGATGGAGGCAATCAGCCCCAGCATTTT TRBV20-1 - TRBJ1-5 many
CASSYRAGASATEAFF TGTGCCAGCAGTTACAGAGCGGGGGCTTCCGCCACTGAAGCTTTCTTT TRBV6-2/TRBV6-3 - TRBJ1-1 few
CASSFRISGQGTDTQYF TGTGCCAGCAGCTTCCGAATCTCGGGACAGGGTACAGATACGCAGTATTTT TRBV7-2 TRBD1 TRBJ2-3 many
CASSSNRASTDTQYF TGTGCCAGCAGCTCCAACCGGGCCTCTACAGATACGCAGTATTTT TRBV7-2 - TRBJ2-3 many
CASSWRGANYGYTF TGTGCCAGCAGCTGGAGAGGGGCTAACTATGGCTACACCTTC TRBV5-6 - TRBJ1-2 -
CASSIGWGTDTQYF TGCGCCAGCAGCATCGGATGGGGCACAGATACGCAGTATTTT TRBV5-1 - TRBJ2-3 many
CASSLSSSGYNEQFF TGTGCCAGCAGCTTAAGTTCTAGCGGGTACAATGAGCAGTTCTTC TRBV7-2 TRBD2 TRBJ2-1 -
CASSLKRGLSGANVLTF TGTGCCAGCAGCTTAAAACGGGGGCTCTCTGGGGCCAACGTCCTGACTTTC TRBV11-2 - TRBJ2-6 many
CSARDHKPGANVLTF TGCAGTGCTAGAGATCACAAGCCTGGGGCCAACGTCCTGACTTTC TRBV20-1 - TRBJ2-6 -
CSAAASGESYNEQFF TGCAGTGCAGCTGCAAGCGGGGAGTCCTACAATGAGCAGTTCTTC TRBV20-1 TRBD2 TRBJ2-1 -
CASRVQSVAITDTQYF TGTGCCAGCAGGGTACAAAGTGTTGCAATCACAGATACGCAGTATTTT TRBV12-3/TRBV12-4 - TRBJ2-3 many
CASSPEGYGGDQPQHF TGTGCCAGCAGTCCCGAGGGGTATGGCGGGGATCAGCCCCAGCATTTT TRBV28 - TRBJ1-5 many
CASSLGGTGDQETQYF TGTGCCAGCAGCCTAGGAGGGACAGGCGACCAAGAGACCCAGTACTTC TRBV14 TRBD1 TRBJ2-5 few
CASSHGLAGGPQNIQYF TGTGCCAGCAGCCATGGGCTAGCGGGGGGTCCCCAAAACATTCAGTACTTC TRBV3-1 TRBD2 TRBJ2-4 many
CATSKSDQETQYF TGTGCCACCAGTAAGAGCGACCAAGAGACCCAGTACTTC TRBV24-1 - TRBJ2-5 few
CATSRTGLNTGELFF TGTGCCACCAGCAGGACAGGGCTAAACACCGGGGAGCTGTTTTTT TRBV15 TRBD1 TRBJ2-2 few
CASSVRPGQGTEGYTF TGTGCCAGCAGTGTCAGACCGGGACAGGGGACCGAAGGCTACACCTTC TRBV2 TRBD1 TRBJ1-2 -